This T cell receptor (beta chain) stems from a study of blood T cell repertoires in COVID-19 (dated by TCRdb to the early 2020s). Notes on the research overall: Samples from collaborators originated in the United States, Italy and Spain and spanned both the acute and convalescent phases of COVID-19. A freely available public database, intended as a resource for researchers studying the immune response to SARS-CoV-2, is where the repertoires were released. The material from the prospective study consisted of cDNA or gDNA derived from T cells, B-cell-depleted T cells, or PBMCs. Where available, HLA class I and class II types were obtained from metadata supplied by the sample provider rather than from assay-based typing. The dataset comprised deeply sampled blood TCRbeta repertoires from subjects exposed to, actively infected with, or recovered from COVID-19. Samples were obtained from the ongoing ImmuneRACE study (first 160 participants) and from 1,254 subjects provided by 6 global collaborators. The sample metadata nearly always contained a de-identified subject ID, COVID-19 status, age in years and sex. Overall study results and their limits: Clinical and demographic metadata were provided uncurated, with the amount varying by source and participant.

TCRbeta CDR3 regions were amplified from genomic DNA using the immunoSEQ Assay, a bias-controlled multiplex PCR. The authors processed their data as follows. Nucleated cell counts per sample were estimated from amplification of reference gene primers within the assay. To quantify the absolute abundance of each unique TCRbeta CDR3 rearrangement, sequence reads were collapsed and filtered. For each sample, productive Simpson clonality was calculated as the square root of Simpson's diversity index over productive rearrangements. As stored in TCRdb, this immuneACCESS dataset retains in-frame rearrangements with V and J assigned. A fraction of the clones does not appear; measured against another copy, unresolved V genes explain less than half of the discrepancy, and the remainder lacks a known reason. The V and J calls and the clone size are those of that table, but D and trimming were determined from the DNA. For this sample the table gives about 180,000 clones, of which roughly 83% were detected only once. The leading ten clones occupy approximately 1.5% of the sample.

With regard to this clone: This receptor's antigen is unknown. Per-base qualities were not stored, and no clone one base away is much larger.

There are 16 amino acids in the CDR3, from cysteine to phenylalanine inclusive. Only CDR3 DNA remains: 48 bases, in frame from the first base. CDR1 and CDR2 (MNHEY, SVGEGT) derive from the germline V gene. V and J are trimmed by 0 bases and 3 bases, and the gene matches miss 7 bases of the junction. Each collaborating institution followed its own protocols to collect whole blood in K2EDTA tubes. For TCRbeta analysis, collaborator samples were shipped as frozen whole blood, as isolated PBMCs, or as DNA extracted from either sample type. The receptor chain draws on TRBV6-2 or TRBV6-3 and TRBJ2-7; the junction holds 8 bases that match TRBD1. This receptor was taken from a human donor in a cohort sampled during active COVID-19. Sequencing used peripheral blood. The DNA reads TGTGCCAGCAGTTACTCGCTTGGACAGGGTCTCTACGAGCAGTACTTC. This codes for CASSYSLGQGLYEQYF.